This TCR beta chain was recovered during a study of shared clonotypes between healthy human individuals. In the study's own analysis: Filtering differed, since immunoSEQ gave only junction sequences and no quality scores. The protocol was immunoSEQ multiplex PCR, while the TCRdb copy is restricted to in-frame clones and leaves out a portion. V and J calls and clone size follow that table, whereas D and trimming were derived from the DNA. This table holds some 470,000 clones, 75% to 85% found once. Germline CDR1 and CDR2: SEHNR and FQNEAQ (reference sequence). The CDR3 consists of 13 residues. With 5 bases removed from V and 7 bases from J, the gap between germline ends came to 14 bases.

The specimen was PBMCs. The TCR sequence derives from a woman in her thirties or forties in good health. Some clones in this sample may be carry-over from other donors' samples. The genes are TRBV7-9 and TRBJ2-5; no clear D gene. This CDR3 reads CASSPGPLGTQYF. CDR3 DNA: TGTGCCAGCAGCCCTGGGCCCCTAGGGACCCAGTACTTC.